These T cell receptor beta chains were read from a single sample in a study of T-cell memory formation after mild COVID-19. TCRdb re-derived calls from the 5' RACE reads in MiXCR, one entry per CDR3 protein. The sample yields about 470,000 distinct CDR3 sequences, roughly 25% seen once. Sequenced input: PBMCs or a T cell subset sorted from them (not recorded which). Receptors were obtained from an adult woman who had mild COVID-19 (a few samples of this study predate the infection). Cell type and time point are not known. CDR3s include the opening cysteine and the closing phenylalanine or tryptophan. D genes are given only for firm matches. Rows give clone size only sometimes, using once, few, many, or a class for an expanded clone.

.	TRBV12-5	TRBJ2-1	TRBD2	TGTGCTAGTGGCGGGGGGGTGGCTACCCTGGGCAATGAGCAGTTCTTC	CASGGGVATLGNEQFF
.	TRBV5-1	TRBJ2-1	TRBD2	TGCGCCAGCAGCTTGGCCCTAGCGGGGGGCTACAATGAGCAGTTCTTC	CASSLALAGGYNEQFF
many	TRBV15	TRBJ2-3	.	TGTGCCACCAGCAGAGGCAGACATGCTAGCACAGATACGCAGTATTTT	CATSRGRHASTDTQYF
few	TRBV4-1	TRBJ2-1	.	TGCGCCAGCAGCCCTGCTGCTATCGGGTACAATGAGCAGTTCTTC	CASSPAAIGYNEQFF
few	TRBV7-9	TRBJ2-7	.	TGTGCCAGCGTGCTTAACTGGGCAGCTCCATCCTACGAGCAGTACTTC	CASVLNWAAPSYEQYF
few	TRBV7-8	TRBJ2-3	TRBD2	TGTGCCAGCAGCCTAGGCGTAGCGGGAGGGGGCACAGATACGCAGTATTTT	CASSLGVAGGGTDTQYF
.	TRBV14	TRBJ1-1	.	TGTGCCAGCAGCCGGGCATTAAGGCCGAACACTGAAGCTTTCTTT	CASSRALRPNTEAFF
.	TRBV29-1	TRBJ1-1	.	TGCAGCGTAGTAGCGGGATCAGTGAACACTGAAGCTTTCTTT	CSVVAGSVNTEAFF
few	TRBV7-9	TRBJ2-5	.	TGTGCCAGCAGGCGAGCGGAGACGCCGGAGACCCAGTACTTC	CASRRAETPETQYF
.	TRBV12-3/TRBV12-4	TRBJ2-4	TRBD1	TGTGCCAGCAGTCCCGATACGGGGAGACAGGGCATTCAGTACTTC	CASSPDTGRQGIQYF
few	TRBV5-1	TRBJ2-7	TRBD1	TGCGCCAGCAGCCCAGACAGGGCGAGCTCCTACGAGCAGTACTTC	CASSPDRASSYEQYF
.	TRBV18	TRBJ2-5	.	TGTGCCAGCTCACCTGGGGACTGGGAGACCCAGTACTTC	CASSPGDWETQYF
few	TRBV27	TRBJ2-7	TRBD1	TGTGCCAGCAGTCCCGGGACAGGGGGCGGCGAGCAGTACTTC	CASSPGTGGGEQYF
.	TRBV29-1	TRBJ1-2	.	TGCAGCGTTCCACAGGGTAACTATGGCTACACCTTC	CSVPQGNYGYTF
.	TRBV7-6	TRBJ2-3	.	TGTGCCAGCGGGCCCGGGGGGCAGGCAGATACGCAGTATTTT	CASGPGGQADTQYF
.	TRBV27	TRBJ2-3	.	TGTGCCAGCAGTTTGACCTACACAGATACGCAGTATTTT	CASSLTYTDTQYF
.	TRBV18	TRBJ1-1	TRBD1	TGTGCCAGCTCACCCCTCCCTAAGTTGCCGACAGGGGGTCACACTGAAGCTTTCTTT	CASSPLPKLPTGGHTEAFF
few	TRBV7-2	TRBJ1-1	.	TGTGCCAGCTCCACAGGGAGGGACACTGAAGCTTTCTTT	CASSTGRDTEAFF
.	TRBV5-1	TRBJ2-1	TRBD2	TGCGCCAGCAGCCCCAAAGCGGGGACCAGCTCCTACAATGAGCAGTTCTTC	CASSPKAGTSSYNEQFF
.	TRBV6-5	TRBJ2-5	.	TGTGCCAGCAGTTACTCAGGGGGAGGGGGGGGAGAGACCCAGTACTTC	CASSYSGGGGGETQYF
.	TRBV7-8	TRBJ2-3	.	TGTGCCAGCAGCTTAGGTACAGCTTCTAGCACAGATACGCAGTATTTT	CASSLGTASSTDTQYF
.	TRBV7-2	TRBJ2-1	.	TGTGCCAGCAGCCTATCAGGGCGGAGCTCCTACAATGAGCAGTTCTTC	CASSLSGRSSYNEQFF
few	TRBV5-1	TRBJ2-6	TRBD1	TGCGCCAGCAGCCTGAGTTCGACAGGGCCACGCCTGACTTTC	CASSLSSTGPRLTF
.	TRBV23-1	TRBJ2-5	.	TGCGCCAGCAGTCAATCCAGGGTTGTAGAGACCCAGTACTTC	CASSQSRVVETQYF
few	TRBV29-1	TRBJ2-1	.	TGCAGCGTTCCTCCTTCTAGCTCGGTAGGCAATGAGCAGTTCTTC	CSVPPSSSVGNEQFF
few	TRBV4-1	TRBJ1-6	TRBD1	TGCGCCAGCAGCCACAGCAGGGACAGGGCACGTATCTCTCGCACAAATTCACCCCTCCACTTT	CASSHSRDRARISRTNSPLHF
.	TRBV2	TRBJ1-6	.	TGTGCCGAGGGTCCAAGGGGGTCTTCACCCCTCCACTTT	CAEGPRGSSPLHF
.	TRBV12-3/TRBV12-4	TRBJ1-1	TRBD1	TGTGCCAGCAGTTTAGTAACAGGGGCTACAAAAGCTTTCTTT	CASSLVTGATKAFF
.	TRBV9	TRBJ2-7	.	TGTGCCAGCAGCGGGCGTCAGGGTGTGCAGTACTTC	CASSGRQGVQYF
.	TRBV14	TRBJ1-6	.	TGTGCCAGCAGCCAAGATATAACCCACCGACTGGGATCACCCCTCCACTTT	CASSQDITHRLGSPLHF
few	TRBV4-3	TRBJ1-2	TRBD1	TGCGCCAGCAGCCAAGATCCGGGACAGGGATCGGCCGGCTACACCTTC	CASSQDPGQGSAGYTF
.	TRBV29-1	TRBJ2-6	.	TGCAGCGTTTACAGCTCTGGGGCCAACGTCCTGACTTTC	CSVYSSGANVLTF
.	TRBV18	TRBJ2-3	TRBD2	TGTGCCAGCTCAGGAACGACTAGCGGGAGGGCTAACAACGTGGCAGATACGCAGTATTTT	CASSGTTSGRANNVADTQYF
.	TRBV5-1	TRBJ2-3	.	TGCGCCAGCACCCCAGGGACCGGCACAGATACGCAGTATTTT	CASTPGTGTDTQYF
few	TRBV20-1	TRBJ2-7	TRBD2	TGCAGTGCTAGCCCGACTAGCGGCCCCTACGAGCAGTACTTC	CSASPTSGPYEQYF
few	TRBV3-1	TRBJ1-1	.	TGTGCCAGCAGCCCTACTTTGACAGAGTATGGCACTGAAGCTTTCTTT	CASSPTLTEYGTEAFF
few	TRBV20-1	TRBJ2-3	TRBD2	TGCAGTGCTCCCGGGACTAGCGGGGCCATGGCGCAGTATTTT	CSAPGTSGAMAQYF
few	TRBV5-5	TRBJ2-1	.	TGTGCCAGCAGTCCCCCCCACAATGAGCAGTTCTTC	CASSPPHNEQFF
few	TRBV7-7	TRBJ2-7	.	TGTGCCAGCAGCTTAGAACGTGGCGCAGCCTACGAGCAGTACTTC	CASSLERGAAYEQYF
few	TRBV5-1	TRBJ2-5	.	TGCGCCAGCAGCTTGGACGGGACATCGGCGGCAGAGACCCAGTACTTC	CASSLDGTSAAETQYF
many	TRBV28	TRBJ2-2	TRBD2	TGTGCCAGCAGAGTAGCGGGATCGAACACCGGGGAGCTGTTTTTT	CASRVAGSNTGELFF
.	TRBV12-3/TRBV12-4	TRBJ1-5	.	TGTGCCAGCAGTTTTGAGCCCAGCAATCAGCCCCAGCATTTT	CASSFEPSNQPQHF
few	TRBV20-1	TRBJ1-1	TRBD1	TGCAGCGCCCGAGGACAGGGTTCGGGCACTGAAGCTTTCTTT	CSARGQGSGTEAFF